One sample yielded the 16 T cell receptor beta chains listed below, sequenced in a study of blood T cell repertoires in COVID-19. TCRdb keeps only in-frame clones here, not all; method: immunoSEQ multiplex PCR. The sample has about 150,000 clones; roughly 88% are singletons. Input material: peripheral blood. These receptors were taken from a man between 60 and 75 years old with COVID-19, enrolled during active disease.

V and J are TRBV12-5 and TRBJ2-3; possible D gene TRBD1, 7 bases. Germline V lookup: CDR1 LGHNT, CDR2 FRNRAP. The CDR3 length is 15 residues. Trimming removed 2 bases at V and 3 bases at J, with 12 bases between. The CDR3 DNA follows: TGTGCTAGTGGTTTGCAGGGGGGTTCAACAGATACGCAGTATTTT. Translation gives CASGLQGGSTDTQYF. Full variable domain (rest looked up from reference TRBV12-5 and TRBJ2-3): DARVTQTPRHKVTEMGQEVTMRCQPILGHNTVFWYRQTMMQGLELLAYFRNRAPLDDSGMPKDRFSAEMPDATLATLKIQPSEPRDSAVYFCASGLQGGSTDTQYFGPGTRLTVL.

The gene calls are TRBV6-6 and TRBJ2-2; D remains ambiguous. The CDR3 contains 13 residues. V was cut by 5 bases and J by 4 bases, with 8 bases left in between. Germline CDR1 MNHNY, CDR2 SVGAGI (reference sequence). The CDR3 sequence: CASSRTPTGELFF. The CDR3 DNA reads as TGTGCCAGCAGTAGAACACCCACCGGGGAGCTGTTTTTT.

This clone was counted a few times. The gene calls are TRBV7-2 and TRBJ1-6; D is ambiguous. Germline CDR1 is SGHTA and CDR2 is FQGNSA. There are 15 residues in the CDR3. Deletions cut 4 bases from V and 7 bases from J, with 14 bases between. This chain's CDR3 is CASSSHLGRNSPLHF. CDR3 DNA sequence: TGTGCCAGCAGCTCGCACCTGGGGAGGAATTCACCCCTCCACTTT.

This clone was counted a single time. This sequence joins TRBV18 and TRBJ1-5; D call uncertain. Trimming removed 4 bases at V and 2 bases at J, with 12 bases between. From germline, CDR1 is KGHSH and CDR2 LQKENI. This CDR3 comprises 15 residues. CDR3 in DNA: TGTGCCAGCTCACGAGACTTAGATGGCAATCAGCCCCAGCATTTT. This translates into CASSRDLDGNQPQHF.

This clone was counted once. The V gene is TRBV7-2, the J gene TRBJ2-5; D might be TRBD2 (6 bases). Germline lookup yields CDR1 SGHTA and CDR2 FQGNSA. This CDR3 is built from 17 residues. The V and J ends lost 2 bases and 4 bases respectively, with 20 bases between them. CDR3 sequence: CASSLRSSRRGSETQYF. The CDR3 nucleotides read TGTGCCAGCAGCTTACGTAGTTCGCGGCGGGGCTCAGAGACCCAGTACTTC.

The chain combines TRBV19 with TRBJ1-6; a possible D gene is TRBD1 (6 bases). Per germline, CDR1 LNHDA and CDR2 SQIVND (reference sequence). This CDR3 has 18 amino acids. V was clipped by 1 base and J by 10 bases, with 23 bases between them. CDR3 sequence reads: CASSIGRTDPGGRSPLHF. In DNA form, the CDR3 reads TGTGCCAGTAGTATAGGCCGGACAGACCCTGGAGGTCGGTCACCCCTCCACTTT.

This chain connects TRBV18 to TRBJ1-1; D is unresolved. CDR3 length: 16 amino acids. Germline V CDR1 and CDR2: KGHSH, LQKENI. Trimming took 2 bases from V and 0 from J, leaving 13 bases between them. The CDR3 protein is CASSPEGYFLNTEAFF. The CDR3 DNA sequence: TGTGCCAGCTCACCAGAGGGTTATTTTCTGAACACTGAAGCTTTCTTT.

The chain links TRBV20-1 to TRBJ1-3; 10 bases fit TRBD1. CDR1 DFQATT and CDR2 SNEGSKA come from the germline V gene (reference sequence). J was trimmed by 4 bases and V by 3 bases; bases with no gene match: 6. CDR3 length equals 15 residues. Here the CDR3 reads CSASPGTGAGNTIYF. The CDR3 region has the DNA TGCAGTGCTAGTCCCGGGACAGGGGCGGGAAACACCATATATTTT.

The chain employs TRBV6-5 and TRBJ1-6; TRBD1 is a possible D gene (6 bases). Germline assignment: CDR1 MNHEY and CDR2 SVGAGI. Trimming cost V 2 bases and J 6 bases, with 14 bases left between them. The length of the CDR3 is 16 residues. The CDR3 sequence is CASSYGVRQANSPLHF. CDR3 sequence (DNA): TGTGCCAGCAGTTACGGCGTGCGACAGGCTAATTCACCCCTCCACTTT.

The gene calls are TRBV7-2 and TRBJ1-3; D unclear. The CDR3 extends over 14 amino acids. Between the trimmed V and J ends, which lost 2 bases and 0 bases, there was a span of 5 bases. Germline V lookup: CDR1 SGHTA, CDR2 FQGNSA. The CDR3 DNA is TGTGCCAGCAGCTTACCAATCTCTGGAAACACCATATATTTT. This translates into CASSLPISGNTIYF. The full variable domain, in which reference TRBV7-2 and TRBJ1-3 provide the parts outside the CDR3, is GAGVSQSPSNKVTEKGKDVELRCDPISGHTALYWYRQSLGQGLEFLIYFQGNSAPDKSGLPSDRFSAERTGGSVSTLTIQRTQQEDSAVYLCASSLPISGNTIYFGEGSWLTVV.

This chain joins TRBV20-1 and TRBJ2-2, with 13 bases identical to TRBD2. Trimming took 6 bases from V and 2 from J; bases not matched to a gene: 6. The CDR3 is 16 amino acids. CDR1 is DFQATT, CDR2 SNEGSKA, per germline (reference sequence). CDR3 sequence reads: CSASGTSGINTGELFF. The CDR3 DNA reads TGCAGTGCGAGTGGGACTAGCGGGATTAACACCGGGGAGCTGTTTTTT.

This clone was counted a few times. The chain links TRBV5-1 to TRBJ2-7; 9 bases match TRBD2. J lost 3 bases, V lost 0 bases, and 4 bases had no gene match. CDR1 and CDR2 (germline): SGHRS, YFSETQ. The CDR3 length is 15 residues. The CDR3 is CASSLAAGGGYEQYF. The CDR3 DNA sequence: TGCGCCAGCAGCTTGGCGGCGGGGGGGGGCTACGAGCAGTACTTC.

The V gene is TRBV15, the J gene TRBJ2-1; D perhaps matches TRBD2 (6 bases). The germline gives CDR1 LNHNV, CDR2 YYDKDF (reference sequence). With 0 bases removed from V and 10 bases from J, the gap between germline ends came to 19 bases. The CDR3 extends over 16 amino acids. DNA for the CDR3: TGTGCCACCAGCAGAGATCCGTCCGCCGAGGGACTGGAGCAGTTCTTC. Its protein product is CATSRDPSAEGLEQFF.

V and J are TRBV11-2 and TRBJ1-2; possibly TRBD1 for D (6 bases). Germline V lookup: CDR1 SGHAT, CDR2 FQNNGV. CDR3 length: 15 residues. V lost 7 bases and J 3 bases, leaving 18 bases between the germline ends. This CDR3 reads CASTPIGGAHYGYTF. The CDR3 nucleotides read TGTGCCAGCACCCCCATAGGGGGAGCGCACTATGGCTACACCTTC.

This clone appeared a single time. The chain uses TRBV9 and TRBJ2-3; 7 bases align to TRBD1. The CDR3 is made up of 15 amino acids. The trim removed 1 base at V and 6 bases at J, leaving 8 bases unmatched. Germline CDR1 reads SGDLS; CDR2 reads YYNGEE. The DNA for the CDR3 is TGTGCCAGCAGCGTATCTGGGCAGGGGGTGGATACGCAGTATTTT. It encodes CASSVSGQGVDTQYF.

This chain uses TRBV6-2 or TRBV6-3 with TRBJ2-7, with 11 nucleotides matching TRBD1. J gave up 3 bases and V 2 bases, and 9 bases lay outside the gene matches. Per germline, CDR1 MNHEY and CDR2 SVGEGT. This CDR3 is 17 amino acids long. CDR3 nucleotide sequence: TGTGCCAGCAGTTACCCCAAAACCGGGACAGGGGGCTACGAGCAGTACTTC. Encoded protein: CASSYPKTGTGGYEQYF.